This paragraph covers one T cell receptor beta chain sequence. This sample was included in a study of blood T cell repertoires in COVID-19. Study summary: T cells, B-cell-depleted T cells, or PBMCs provided the cDNA or gDNA that served as material.

Germline CDR1 and CDR2: SGHNT and YENEEA. The CDR3 has 15 amino acids. Trimming took 4 bases from V and 5 from J, leaving 17 bases between them. Repertoires were generated with immunoSEQ multiplex PCR, while TCRdb's copy carries only in-frame clones and drops some. The sample comprises fewer than 450,000 clones, about nine tenths of which are singletons, and nearly 6.5% rests with the top ten. The material sequenced was peripheral blood. This chain links TRBV11-3 with TRBJ2-5, with D possibly being TRBD2 (6 bases). The origin of this receptor is a woman in her forties or fifties with COVID-19, enrolled during active disease. The CDR3 DNA follows: TGTGCCAGCAGCTCCGACCTATTAAGCGGGGAGACCCAGTACTTC. This encodes CASSSDLLSGETQYF.